These 25 T cell receptor beta chains originate from one sample sequenced in a study of blood T cell repertoires in COVID-19. Only in-frame clones appear in the TCRdb table, and some are missing; sequencing was by immunoSEQ multiplex PCR. The repertoire holds approximately 180,000 clones, with about 90% as singletons. Material: PBMCs or T cells enriched from blood (not recorded which). The receptor source for this set is a human donor with acute COVID-19. The donor label of this sample is uncertain.

The CDR3 sequence is CASSYSPGGSAEAFF. In DNA, the CDR3 is TGTGCCAGCAGTTACTCTCCAGGGGGCAGTGCTGAAGCTTTCTTT. The J gene is TRBJ1-1, the V gene TRBV6-5; 8 bases line up with TRBD1. The CDR3 consists of 15 residues. V trimming: 0 bases; J trimming: 6 bases; junction bases outside the gene matches: 6. Germline V gene data show CDR1 as MNHEY and CDR2 as SVGAGI.

The gene calls are TRBV19 and TRBJ2-7; 7 bases map to TRBD2. After removal of 3 bases from V and 2 bases from J, the junction contained 4 bases not matched to a gene. Per germline, CDR1 LNHDA and CDR2 SQIVND (reference sequence). The CDR3 sequence is 14 residues long. CDR3 region: CASSIGRGAYEQYF. The CDR3 DNA sequence: TGTGCCAGTAGTATCGGACGGGGGGCCTACGAGCAGTACTTC.

J is TRBJ1-2 and V is TRBV7-8; tentatively, D is TRBD1 (6 bases). The CDR3 runs to 14 residues. Germline CDR1 SGHVS, CDR2 FQNEAQ. Between the trimmed V and J ends, which lost 6 bases and 3 bases, there was a span of 14 bases. CDR3 sequence reads: CASSRGRGDYGYTF. The CDR3 bases are TGTGCCAGCAGTCGGGGCAGGGGTGACTATGGCTACACCTTC.

The CDR3 DNA is TGTGCCAGCAGCTCTAGACAGGGAGGAAGTGAGCAGTTCTTC. Its protein product is CASSSRQGGSEQFF. The chain is built from TRBV11-3 and TRBJ2-1; D is possibly TRBD1 (7 bases). The length of the CDR3 is 14 residues. Germline V gene data show CDR1 as SGHNT and CDR2 as YENEEA. V lost 4 bases to trimming and J lost 9 bases, with 16 bases between them. Filled out from reference TRBV11-3 and TRBJ2-1, the complete variable domain reads EAGVVQSPRYKIIEKKQPVAFWCNPISGHNTLYWYLQNLGQGPELLIRYENEEAVDDSQLPKDRFSAERLKGVDSTLKIQPAELGDSAVYLCASSSRQGGSEQFFGPGTRLTVL.

This clone turned up a few times. The J gene is TRBJ2-3, the V gene TRBV30; 12 nucleotides agree with TRBD2. The junction had 0 bases not matched to a gene; V was cut back by 4 bases and J by 4 bases. CDR1 and CDR2 from the germline V gene are GTSNPN and SVGIG (reference sequence). There are 13 residues in the CDR3. CDR3 in amino acids: CAWTSGGADTQYF. CDR3 in DNA: TGTGCCTGGACTAGCGGGGGGGCAGATACGCAGTATTTT.

The rearrangement uses TRBV5-1 and TRBJ1-4, with TRBD1 identical over 7 bases. This CDR3 has 14 amino acids. J lost 8 bases, V lost 5 bases, and 9 bases had no gene match. Germline V gives CDR1 SGHRS, CDR2 YFSETQ. The DNA of the CDR3 is TGCGCCAGCAGACCCGGACAGGAGGGGGAAAAACTGTTTTTT. Its translation is CASRPGQEGEKLFF.

This clone has only one observation. The V call is TRBV5-6, the J call TRBJ2-6; TRBD1 matches 8 bases. V shed 4 bases and J 4 bases; nucleotides not matched to a gene: 13. The germline gives CDR1 SGHDT, CDR2 YYEEEE. The CDR3 has 18 residues. CDR3 sequence: CASSIRTGRFSGANVLTF. In DNA, the CDR3 is TGTGCCAGCAGCATAAGGACAGGGCGGTTCTCAGGGGCCAACGTCCTGACTTTC.

The V call is TRBV4-3, the J call TRBJ1-1; D ambiguous. Between the trimmed V and J ends, which lost 0 bases and 5 bases, there was a span of 10 bases. Per the germline V gene, CDR1 is LGHNA and CDR2 is YSLEER. The CDR3 is 14 amino acids. The CDR3 region is CASSQDWAGTEAFF. The CDR3, as DNA: TGCGCCAGCAGCCAAGATTGGGCAGGAACTGAAGCTTTCTTT.

A single count supports this clone. The V and J genes are TRBV5-4 and TRBJ2-7; TRBD1 matches at 9 bases. The CDR3 is 14 residues long. Trimming removed 3 bases from V and 7 bases from J; junction bases left unmatched: 8. Germline loops: CDR1 SGHNT, CDR2 YYREEE (reference sequence). CDR3 DNA: TGTGCCAGCAGCTCCCCAGGACAGGGGAAGGAGCAGTACTTC. Its protein is CASSSPGQGKEQYF.

The chain joins TRBV9 to TRBJ1-6; tentatively, D is TRBD1 (5 bases). This CDR3 comprises 15 residues. The V gene lost 0 bases and the J gene lost 5 bases, with 9 bases spanning the gap. Germline V gene data show CDR1 as SGDLS and CDR2 as YYNGEE. Here the CDR3 DNA reads TGTGCCAGCAGCGTAGAGATGGACAATAATTCACCCCTCCACTTT. Translated: CASSVEMDNNSPLHF. Full variable domain (outside the CDR3, taken from reference TRBV9 and TRBJ1-6): DSGVTQTPKHLITATGQRVTLRCSPRSGDLSVYWYQQSLDQGLQFLIQYYNGEERAKGNILERFSAQQFPDLHSELNLSSLELGDSALYFCASSVEMDNNSPLHFGNGTRLTVT.

This clone was seen once. This rearrangement joins TRBV9 to TRBJ2-3, with D perhaps TRBD1 (6 bases). The CDR3 has 15 amino acids. CDR1 is SGDLS and CDR2 is YYNGEE in the germline V gene. The V and J ends lost 0 bases and 2 bases respectively, with 10 bases between them. The CDR3 DNA sequence: TGTGCCAGCAGCGTAGTTGGGGGCTTCACAGATACGCAGTATTTT. Translating it yields CASSVVGGFTDTQYF.

V is TRBV19 and J is TRBJ2-2, with D maybe TRBD1 (6 bases). The V and J ends lost 10 bases and 6 bases respectively, with 21 bases between them. Germline CDR1 is LNHDA and CDR2 is SQIVND (reference sequence). The CDR3 length is 15 residues. In nucleotides, the CDR3 is TGTGCCACCTTTCCCGGGCAGGGGTTAGCCGGGGAGCTGTTTTTT. This gives the protein CATFPGQGLAGELFF.

The rearrangement joins TRBV18 to TRBJ2-1, with 7 bases identical to TRBD2. Germline V gives CDR1 KGHSH, CDR2 LQKENI. The V gene end was trimmed by 2 bases and the J gene end by 12 bases; junction bases not matched to a gene: 4. The CDR3 is 12 amino acids. This CDR3 is CASSPSTGGQFF. The CDR3 DNA reads TGTGCCAGCTCACCATCAACGGGGGGGCAGTTCTTC.

This chain links TRBV21-1 with TRBJ2-1; the table names TRBD2, a call not compared with the DNA. TRBV21-1 is a known pseudogene. This CDR3 region has 14 residues. CDR3 coding DNA: TGTGCCAGCAGCGGACTAGCCGCCTACAATGAGCAGTTCTTC. As protein: CASSGLAAYNEQFF.

The gene calls are TRBV7-3 and TRBJ2-1, with 9 bases that match TRBD1. The CDR3 runs 15 residues. Germline CDR1 SGHTA, CDR2 FQGTGA. Unmatched junction bases numbered 10, after V lost 5 bases and J lost 8 bases. The CDR3 DNA follows: TGTGCCAGCAGCAATTACGGGACAGGGCAGTATGAGCAGTTCTTC. It is translated as CASSNYGTGQYEQFF.

CDR3 nucleotide sequence: TGCGCCAGCAGCCTTCCGTCGACAGCAACTAATGAAAAACTGTTTTTT. Translating gives CASSLPSTATNEKLFF. The chain uses TRBV5-1 and TRBJ1-4; maybe TRBD1 (5 bases). Germline V gene sequence: CDR1 SGHRS, CDR2 YFSETQ. The CDR3 runs to 16 residues. The V and J ends lost 4 bases and 0 bases respectively, with 13 bases between them.

V usage is TRBV7-8 and J usage is TRBJ2-7, with 9 nucleotides matching TRBD1. Germline-derived CDR1 and CDR2 are SGHVS and FQNEAQ. J lost 5 bases, V lost 5 bases, and 7 bases had no gene match. CDR3 size: 14 residues. In DNA form, the CDR3 reads TGTGCCAGCAGCCCGGGGACAGGGTCTCACGAGCAGTACTTC. Translated, it gives CASSPGTGSHEQYF.

The rearrangement joins TRBV30 to TRBJ1-2; 7 nucleotides agree with TRBD1. This CDR3 spans 14 amino acids. In germline, CDR1 is GTSNPN, CDR2 SVGIG (reference sequence). V trimming: 3 bases; J trimming: 2 bases; junction bases outside the gene matches: 6. This chain's CDR3 is CAWSPGQLNYGYTF. As DNA, the CDR3 is TGTGCCTGGAGCCCGGGACAGCTCAACTATGGCTACACCTTC.

V and J are TRBV4-1 and TRBJ1-6; D is undetermined. CDR1 MGHRA and CDR2 YSYEKL come from the germline V gene. The CDR3 runs to 15 residues. Trimming shortened V by 2 bases and J by 8 bases, and 13 bases separated the two germline ends. The CDR3: CASSQNPIADSPLHF. The CDR3 nucleotides read TGCGCCAGCAGCCAAAACCCGATCGCGGATTCACCCCTCCACTTT.

This chain connects TRBV14 to TRBJ1-2; 7 nucleotides line up with TRBD1. This CDR3 has 15 amino acids. J lost 2 bases, V lost 1 base, and 4 bases had no gene match. CDR1 is SGHDN and CDR2 is FVKESK in the germline V gene. The CDR3, as DNA: TGTGCCAGCAGCCAAGGGGGGACAGCCAACTATGGCTACACCTTC. This gives the protein CASSQGGTANYGYTF.

The chain couples TRBV7-9 to TRBJ2-7, with TRBD2 as a possible D gene (6 bases). Germline V gene lookup returns CDR1 SEHNR and CDR2 FQNEAQ (reference sequence). Trimming removed 5 bases at V and 0 bases at J, with 17 bases between. The CDR3 covers 16 residues. The CDR3 region is CASSPSVGGSSYEQYF. The CDR3 DNA sequence: TGTGCCAGCAGCCCCTCAGTGGGGGGAAGCTCCTACGAGCAGTACTTC.

This clone was found a few times. The rearrangement links TRBV7-9 to TRBJ1-4; 7 bases agree with TRBD1. The CDR3 sequence is 17 residues long. Germline V CDR1 and CDR2: SEHNR, FQNEAQ (reference sequence). The junction had 12 bases not matched to a gene; V was cut back by 1 base and J by 7 bases. CDR3 residues: CASSLVGGKVSGEKLFF. The CDR3 region has the DNA TGTGCCAGCAGCTTAGTAGGGGGCAAGGTTTCTGGTGAAAAACTGTTTTTT. The full variable domain, rest sourced from reference TRBV7-9 and TRBJ1-4, is DTGVSQNPRHKITKRGQNVTFRCDPISEHNRLYWYRQTLGQGPEFLTYFQNEAQLEKSRLLSDRFSAERPKGSFSTLEIQRTEQGDSAMYLCASSLVGGKVSGEKLFFGSGTQLSVL.

The rearrangement joins TRBV12-5 to TRBJ1-4, with D perhaps TRBD1 (5 bases). CDR1 is LGHNT and CDR2 is FRNRAP in the germline V gene. The V and J ends lost 6 bases and 0 bases respectively, with 11 bases between them. CDR3 length: 15 amino acids. The DNA for the CDR3 is TGTGCTAGTGGAGCCGGGGGGGCAACTAATGAAAAACTGTTTTTT. The encoded protein is CASGAGGATNEKLFF.

The chain has TRBV20-1 and TRBJ2-1; TRBD2 matches 7 bases. The CDR3 consists of 12 residues. The junction had 7 bases not matched to a gene; V was cut back by 6 bases and J by 8 bases. The germline CDR1 and CDR2 sequences are DFQATT and SNEGSKA (reference sequence). The CDR3 spells CSASGGVHEQFF. The CDR3 DNA is TGCAGTGCCAGTGGGGGGGTCCATGAGCAGTTCTTC.

The V gene is TRBV10-1, the J gene TRBJ2-2, with D uncertain. Germline lookup yields CDR1 WNHNN and CDR2 SYGVQD (reference sequence). The CDR3 length is 12 residues. Trimming took off 5 bases at V and 5 bases at J, with 6 bases between the two ends. In nucleotides, the CDR3 is TGCGCCAGCAGTACCAGGACCGGGGAGCTGTTTTTT. Encoded protein: CASSTRTGELFF.